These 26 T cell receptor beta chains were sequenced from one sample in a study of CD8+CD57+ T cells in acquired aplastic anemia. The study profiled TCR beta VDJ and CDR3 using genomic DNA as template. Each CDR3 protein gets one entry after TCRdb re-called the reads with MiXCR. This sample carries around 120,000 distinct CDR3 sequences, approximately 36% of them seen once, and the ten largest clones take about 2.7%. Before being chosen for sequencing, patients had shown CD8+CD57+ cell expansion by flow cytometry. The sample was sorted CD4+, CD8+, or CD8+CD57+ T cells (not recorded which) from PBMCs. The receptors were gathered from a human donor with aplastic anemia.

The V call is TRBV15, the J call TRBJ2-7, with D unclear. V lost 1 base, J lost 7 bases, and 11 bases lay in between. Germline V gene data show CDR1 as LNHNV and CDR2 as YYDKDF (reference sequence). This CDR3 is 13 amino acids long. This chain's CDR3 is CATSRGLMTEQYF. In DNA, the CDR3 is TGTGCCACCAGCAGAGGCTTGATGACGGAGCAGTACTTC.

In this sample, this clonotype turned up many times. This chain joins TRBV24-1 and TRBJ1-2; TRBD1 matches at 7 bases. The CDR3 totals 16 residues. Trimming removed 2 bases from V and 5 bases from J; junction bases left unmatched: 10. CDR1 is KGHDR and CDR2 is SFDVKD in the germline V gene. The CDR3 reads CATSDSLPVQGYGYTF. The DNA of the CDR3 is TGTGCCACCAGTGATTCCCTTCCGGTACAGGGGTATGGCTACACCTTC.

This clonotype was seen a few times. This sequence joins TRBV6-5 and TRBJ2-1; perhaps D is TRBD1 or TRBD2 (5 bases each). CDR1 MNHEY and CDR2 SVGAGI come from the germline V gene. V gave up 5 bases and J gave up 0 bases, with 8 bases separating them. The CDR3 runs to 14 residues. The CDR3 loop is CASSPGSSYNEQFF. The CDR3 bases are TGTGCCAGCAGTCCAGGGAGCTCCTACAATGAGCAGTTCTTC.

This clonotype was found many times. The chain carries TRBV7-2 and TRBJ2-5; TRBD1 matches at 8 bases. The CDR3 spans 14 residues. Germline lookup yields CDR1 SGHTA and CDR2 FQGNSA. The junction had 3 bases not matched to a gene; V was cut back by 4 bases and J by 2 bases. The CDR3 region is CASSYQGAQETQYF. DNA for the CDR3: TGTGCCAGCAGCTACCAGGGGGCACAAGAGACCCAGTACTTC.

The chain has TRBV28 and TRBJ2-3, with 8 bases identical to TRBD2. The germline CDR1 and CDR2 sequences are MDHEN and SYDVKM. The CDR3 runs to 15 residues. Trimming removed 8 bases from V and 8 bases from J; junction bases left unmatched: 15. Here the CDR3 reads CASSGRGGFDGTQYF. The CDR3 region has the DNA TGTGCCAGCTCCGGGAGGGGTGGATTCGATGGTACGCAGTATTTT.

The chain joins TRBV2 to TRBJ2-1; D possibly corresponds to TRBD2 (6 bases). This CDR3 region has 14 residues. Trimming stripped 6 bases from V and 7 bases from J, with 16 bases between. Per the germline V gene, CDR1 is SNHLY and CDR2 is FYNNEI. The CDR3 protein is CASSLSGTPNEQFF. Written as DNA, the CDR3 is TGTGCCAGCAGCCTTTCCGGGACTCCTAATGAGCAGTTCTTC.

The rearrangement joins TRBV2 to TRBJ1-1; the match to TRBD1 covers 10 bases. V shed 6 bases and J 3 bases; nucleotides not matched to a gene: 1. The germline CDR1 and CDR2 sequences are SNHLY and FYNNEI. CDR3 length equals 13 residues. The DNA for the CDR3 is TGTGCCAGCAGCGGACAGGGGGACACTGAAGCTTTCTTT. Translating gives CASSGQGDTEAFF.

The chain's CDR3 is CASTPGRRHSNQPQHF. The CDR3 nucleotides are TGTGCCAGCACCCCCGGGCGGCGACATAGCAATCAGCCCCAGCATTTT. The chain links TRBV28 to TRBJ1-5, with D unresolved. CDR1 MDHEN and CDR2 SYDVKM come from the germline V gene. Deletions cut 7 bases from V and 0 bases from J, with 16 bases between. The CDR3 is made up of 16 amino acids.

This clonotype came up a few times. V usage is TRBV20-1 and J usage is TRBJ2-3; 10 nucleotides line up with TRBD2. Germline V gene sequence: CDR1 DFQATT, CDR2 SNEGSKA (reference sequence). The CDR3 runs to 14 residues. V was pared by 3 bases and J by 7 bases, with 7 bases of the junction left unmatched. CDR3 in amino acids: CSARSGGARNTQYF. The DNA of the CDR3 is TGCAGTGCTAGGAGCGGGGGGGCCAGGAATACGCAGTATTTT.

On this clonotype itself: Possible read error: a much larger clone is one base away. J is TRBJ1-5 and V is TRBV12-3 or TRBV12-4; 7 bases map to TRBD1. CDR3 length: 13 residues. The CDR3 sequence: CAGSLGQKQPQHF. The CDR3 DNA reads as TGTGCCGGCAGTTTGGGACAGAAGCAGCCCCAGCATTTT.

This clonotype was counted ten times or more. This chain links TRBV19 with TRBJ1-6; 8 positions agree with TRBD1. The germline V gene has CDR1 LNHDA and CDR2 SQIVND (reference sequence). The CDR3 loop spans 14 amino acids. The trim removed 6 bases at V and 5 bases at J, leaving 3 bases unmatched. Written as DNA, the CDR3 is TGTGCCAGTAGGAGGACAGGGCATAATTCACCCCTCCACTTT. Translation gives CASRRTGHNSPLHF.

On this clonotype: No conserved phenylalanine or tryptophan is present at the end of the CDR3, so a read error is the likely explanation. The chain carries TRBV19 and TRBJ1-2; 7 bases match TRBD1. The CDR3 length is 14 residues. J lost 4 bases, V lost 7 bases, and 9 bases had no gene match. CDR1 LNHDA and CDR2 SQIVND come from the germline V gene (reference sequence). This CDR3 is CASIIHGQAYGYTL. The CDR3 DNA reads TGTGCCAGTATCATACATGGACAGGCCTATGGCTACACCCTC.

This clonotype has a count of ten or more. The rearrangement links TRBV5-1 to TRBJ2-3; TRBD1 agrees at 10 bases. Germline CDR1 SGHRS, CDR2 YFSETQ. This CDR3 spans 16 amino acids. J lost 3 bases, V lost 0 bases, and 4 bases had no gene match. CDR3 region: CASSLEGQGKTDTQYF. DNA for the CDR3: TGCGCCAGCAGCTTGGAGGGACAGGGGAAGACAGATACGCAGTATTTT.

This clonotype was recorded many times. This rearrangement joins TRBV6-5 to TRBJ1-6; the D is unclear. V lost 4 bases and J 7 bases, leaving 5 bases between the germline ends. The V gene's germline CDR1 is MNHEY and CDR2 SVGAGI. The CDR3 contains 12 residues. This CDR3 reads CASSFTNSPLHF. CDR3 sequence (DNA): TGTGCCAGCAGTTTTACAAATTCACCCCTCCACTTT.

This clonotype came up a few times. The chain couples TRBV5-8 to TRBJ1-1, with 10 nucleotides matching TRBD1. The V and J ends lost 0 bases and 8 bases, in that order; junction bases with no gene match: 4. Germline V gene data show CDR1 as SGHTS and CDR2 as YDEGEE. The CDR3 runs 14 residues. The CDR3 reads CASSLGDRGREAFF. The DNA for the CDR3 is TGTGCCAGCAGCTTGGGGGACAGGGGAAGGGAAGCTTTCTTT.

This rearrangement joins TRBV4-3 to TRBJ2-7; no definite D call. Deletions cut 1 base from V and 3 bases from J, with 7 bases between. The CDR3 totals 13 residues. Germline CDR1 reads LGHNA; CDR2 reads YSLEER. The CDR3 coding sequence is TGCGCCAGCAGCCAAGTTTGGGGCTACGAGCAGTACTTC. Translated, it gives CASSQVWGYEQYF.

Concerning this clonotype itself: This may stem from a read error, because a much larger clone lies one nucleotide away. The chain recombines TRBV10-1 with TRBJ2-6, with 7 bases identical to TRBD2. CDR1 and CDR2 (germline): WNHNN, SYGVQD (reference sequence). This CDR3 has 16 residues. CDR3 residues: CAIRESGGSGANVLTF. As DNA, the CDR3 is TGTGCCATCCGTGAGTCGGGAGGTTCTGGGGCCAACGTCCTGACTTTC.

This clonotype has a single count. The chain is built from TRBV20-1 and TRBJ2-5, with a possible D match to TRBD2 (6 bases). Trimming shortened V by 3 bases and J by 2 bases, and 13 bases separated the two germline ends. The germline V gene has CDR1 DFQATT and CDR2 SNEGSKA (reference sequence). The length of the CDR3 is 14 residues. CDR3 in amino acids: CSASGTHTQETQYF. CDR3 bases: TGCAGTGCTAGTGGGACTCACACACAAGAGACCCAGTACTTC.

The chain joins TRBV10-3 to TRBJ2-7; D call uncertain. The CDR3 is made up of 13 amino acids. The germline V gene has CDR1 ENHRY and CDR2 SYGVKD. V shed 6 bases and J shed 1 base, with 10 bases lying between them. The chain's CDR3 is CAISVDGSYEQYF. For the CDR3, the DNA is TGTGCCATCAGCGTGGACGGGTCCTACGAGCAGTACTTC.

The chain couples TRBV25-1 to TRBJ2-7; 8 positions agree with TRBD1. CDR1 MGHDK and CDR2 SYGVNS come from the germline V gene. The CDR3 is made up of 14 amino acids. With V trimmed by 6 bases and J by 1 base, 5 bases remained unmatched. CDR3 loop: CASRDREISYEQYF. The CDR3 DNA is TGTGCCAGCAGGGACAGGGAGATATCCTACGAGCAGTACTTC.

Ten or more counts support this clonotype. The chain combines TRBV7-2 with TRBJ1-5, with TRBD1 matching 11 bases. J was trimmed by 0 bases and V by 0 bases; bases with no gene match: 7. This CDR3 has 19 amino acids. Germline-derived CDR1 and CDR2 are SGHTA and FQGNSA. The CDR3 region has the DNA TGTGCCAGCAGCTTAGCGGGGGACAGGGGGATCTATAGCAATCAGCCCCAGCATTTT. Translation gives CASSLAGDRGIYSNQPQHF.

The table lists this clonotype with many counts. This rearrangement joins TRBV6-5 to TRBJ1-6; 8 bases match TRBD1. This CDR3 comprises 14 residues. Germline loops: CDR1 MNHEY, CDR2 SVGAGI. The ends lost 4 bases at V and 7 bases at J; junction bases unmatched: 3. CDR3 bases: TGTGCCAGCAGTTTGACAGGGGAGAATTCACCCCTCCACTTT. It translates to CASSLTGENSPLHF.

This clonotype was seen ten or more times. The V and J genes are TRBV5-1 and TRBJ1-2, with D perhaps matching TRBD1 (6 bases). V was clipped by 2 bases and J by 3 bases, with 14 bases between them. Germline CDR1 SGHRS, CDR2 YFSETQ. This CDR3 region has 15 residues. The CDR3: CASSFNSGADYGYTF. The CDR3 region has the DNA TGCGCCAGCAGCTTCAATTCGGGGGCCGACTATGGCTACACCTTC.

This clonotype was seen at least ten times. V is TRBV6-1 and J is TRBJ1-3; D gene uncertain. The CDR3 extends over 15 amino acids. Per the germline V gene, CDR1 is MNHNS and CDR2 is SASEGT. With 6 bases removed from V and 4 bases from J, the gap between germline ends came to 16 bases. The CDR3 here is CASSPPGRGGNTIYF. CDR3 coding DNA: TGTGCCAGCAGCCCACCGGGTCGCGGCGGAAACACCATATATTTT.

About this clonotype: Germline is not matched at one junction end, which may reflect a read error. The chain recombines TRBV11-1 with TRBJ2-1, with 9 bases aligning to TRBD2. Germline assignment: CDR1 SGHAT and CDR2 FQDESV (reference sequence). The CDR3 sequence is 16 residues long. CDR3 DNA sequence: TGTGCCAGCAGCTTGTCTAGCGGGACGCTCTACAATGAGCGGTTCTTC. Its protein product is CASSLSSGTLYNERFF. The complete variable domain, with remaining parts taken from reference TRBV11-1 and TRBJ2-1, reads EAEVAQSPRYKITEKSQAVAFWCDPISGHATLYWYRQILGQGPELLVQFQDESVVDDSQLPKDRFSAERLKGVDSTLKIQPAELGDSAMYLCASSLSSGTLYNERFFGPGTRLTVL.

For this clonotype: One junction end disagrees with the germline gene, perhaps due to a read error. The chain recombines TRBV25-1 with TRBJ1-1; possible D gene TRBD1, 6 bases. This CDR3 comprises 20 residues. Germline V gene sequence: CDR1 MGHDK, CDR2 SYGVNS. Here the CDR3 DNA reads TGTGCCAGCAGTGAAGGTCTTGGAGGAATGAGGGGGGGACGGAACAGTGAAGCTTTCTTT. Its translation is CASSEGLGGMRGGRNSEAFF.